This TCR beta chain appears in the sequencing data of a study of regulatory T cells in long-lasting Graves disease. The study, taken as a whole, reports: Small numbers of samples may have cut accuracy.

The sample's time point: newly diagnosed GD, antithyroid drugs for less than 3 months. Scientists built the TCR library using RNA that was extracted from PBMCs. V gave up 7 bases and J gave up 4 bases, with 10 bases separating them. The CDR3 length is 13 residues. The germline V gene encodes CDR1 SNHLY and CDR2 FYNNEI. To make TCR beta libraries, researchers used iRepertoire HTBI primers and Arm-PCR of CDR3 regions. From the multiplex PCR reads, TCRdb called clonotypes with MiXCR, one entry per CDR3 protein. The table has over 500,000 distinct CDR3 sequences, approximately 15% seen once. This clonotype has only a few counts. What it binds is unknown. The sample was also linked to a second study, of T cells in Graves' hyperthyroidism and ophthalmopathy. That source notes: Patients having uncontrolled infection, another autoimmune disease, pregnancy or lactation were not included. Ophthalmopathy and stable hyperthyroidism were separated by a 13 V-J model.

The sequences come from peripheral blood mononuclear cells (PBMCs), collected at new diagnosis, from a patient treated with antithyroid drugs. This chain uses TRBV2 with TRBJ2-2, with D unclear. This clonotype originated in a woman in her twenties or thirties with Graves disease. CDR3 in DNA: TGTGCCAGCAACAGACAACCCACCGGGGAGCTGTTTTTT. Translating gives CASNRQPTGELFF.